Shown below are 10 T cell receptor beta chains from a single sample sequenced in a study of human T cells and chemical hapten exposure. A single record per CDR3 protein comes from TCRdb applying MiXCR to the RACE reads. This repertoire shows 40,000 to 60,000 distinct CDR3 sequences, around 9.3% found once; its top ten account for 4.5%. Time point: patch test 1, 2 weeks after DPC sensitization. The treatment denotes: therapeutic diphenylcyclopropenone sensitization with weekly scalp DPC. The source material was whole blood, sampled in connection with sensitization to the hapten diphenylcyclopropenone (DPC). The receptors come from a woman aged 45-65 years with alopecia areata. Some clones in this sample may be carry-over from other donors' samples.

Ten or more counts support this clonotype. The chain employs TRBV7-8 and TRBJ1-2; perhaps TRBD1 as D (5 bases). The V end was cut by 5 bases, the J end by 2 bases, with 18 bases between. The CDR3 is 16 amino acids. Germline V CDR1 and CDR2: SGHVS, FQNEAQ. In DNA form, the CDR3 reads TGTGCCAGCAGCCCCCTTCCCCCAGGGCAAAACTATGGCTACACCTTC. This encodes CASSPLPPGQNYGYTF.

V usage is TRBV7-2 and J usage is TRBJ2-1; D is unresolved. CDR1 and CDR2 (germline): SGHTA, FQGNSA. This CDR3 has 15 amino acids. V lost 5 bases and J lost 4, with 15 bases in between. The CDR3 coding sequence is TGTGCCAGCAGCCGAGATCCATCCAGATACAATGAGCAGTTCTTC. This translates into CASSRDPSRYNEQFF. The full variable domain, with the rest looked up from reference TRBV7-2 and TRBJ2-1, is GAGVSQSPSNKVTEKGKDVELRCDPISGHTALYWYRQSLGQGLEFLIYFQGNSAPDKSGLPSDRFSAERTGGSVSTLTIQRTQQEDSAVYLCASSRDPSRYNEQFFGPGTRLTVL.

This clonotype has a count of ten or more. The CDR3 nucleotides are TGTGCCAGCTGGACCTCTGGGGCCAACGTCCTGACTTTC. Translating gives CASWTSGANVLTF. The chain couples TRBV6-1 to TRBJ2-6; D not certain. Deletions cut 8 bases from V and 0 bases from J, with 5 bases between. Germline CDR1 MNHNS, CDR2 SASEGT. The CDR3 consists of 13 residues.

This chain links TRBV6-2 or TRBV6-3 with TRBJ2-1, with 9 bases lining up with TRBD2. CDR1 and CDR2 (germline): MNHEY, SVGEGT. Trimming cost V 8 bases and J 0 bases; bases outside gene matches: 5. The CDR3 extends over 15 amino acids. The CDR3 sequence is CASDRSGSSYNEQFF. CDR3 DNA: TGTGCCAGCGATCGTAGCGGGAGCTCCTACAATGAGCAGTTCTTC.

In its sample, this clonotype was seen many times. The chain combines TRBV5-1 with TRBJ1-2; D gene ambiguous. V was shortened by 6 bases and J by 4 bases, with 16 bases between the two germline ends. Germline CDR1 reads SGHRS; CDR2 reads YFSETQ. This CDR3 has 14 amino acids. The CDR3 reads CASTLTRGGYGYTF. For the CDR3, the DNA is TGCGCCAGCACCCTGACACGGGGAGGCTATGGCTACACCTTC.

This clonotype was seen at least ten times. The V gene is TRBV20-1, the J gene TRBJ1-5; D gene uncertain. This CDR3 is 14 amino acids long. V was clipped by 0 bases and J by 2 bases, with 8 bases between them. Germline V gene lookup returns CDR1 DFQATT and CDR2 SNEGSKA (reference sequence). The CDR3 here is CSARDRRGNQPQHF. The CDR3, as DNA: TGCAGTGCTAGAGATCGACGAGGCAATCAGCCCCAGCATTTT.

The chain uses TRBV20-1 and TRBJ1-6; possibly TRBD1 for D (5 bases). Germline CDR1 and CDR2: DFQATT and SNEGSKA (reference sequence). V gave up 4 bases and J gave up 0 bases, with 13 bases separating them. The CDR3 consists of 16 residues. This CDR3 reads CSATTASSSYNSPLHF. Written as DNA, the CDR3 is TGCAGTGCTACGACAGCCTCGAGCTCCTATAATTCACCCCTCCACTTT.

This clonotype was counted many times. CDR3: CASSLQAGSYEQYF. DNA of the CDR3: TGTGCCAGCAGCTTACAGGCGGGTTCCTACGAGCAGTACTTC. The chain has TRBV7-9 and TRBJ2-7, with a weak D call TRBD2 (5 bases). In germline, CDR1 is SEHNR, CDR2 FQNEAQ (reference sequence). The germline V and J ends were trimmed by 2 bases and 1 base, with 9 bases remaining between them. CDR3 length: 14 amino acids.

This clonotype occurred many times. The rearrangement links TRBV29-1 to TRBJ1-1, with a tentative D call TRBD1 (5 bases). CDR1 and CDR2 (germline): SQVTM, ANQGSEA. V shed 6 bases and J shed 1 base, with 12 bases lying between them. The CDR3 consists of 13 residues. In DNA, the CDR3 is TGCAGCGTGCCATCTCAGGGGAACACTGAAGCTTTCTTT. Translating gives CSVPSQGNTEAFF. Together with reference TRBV29-1 and TRBJ1-1, the CDR3 gives the full variable domain: SAVISQKPSRDICQRGTSLTIQCQVDSQVTMMFWYRQQPGQSLTLIATANQGSEATYESGFVIDKFPISRPNLTFSTLTVSNMSPEDSSIYLCSVPSQGNTEAFFGQGTRLTVV.

This clonotype was counted many times. The gene calls are TRBV7-9 and TRBJ1-5; D ambiguous. Trimming took off 5 bases at V and 4 bases at J, with 6 bases between the two ends. The CDR3 runs to 12 residues. Germline assignment: CDR1 SEHNR and CDR2 FQNEAQ (reference sequence). This CDR3 reads CASSPQNQPQHF. CDR3 in DNA: TGTGCCAGCAGCCCACAGAATCAGCCCCAGCATTTT.